This T cell receptor (beta chain) was captured by sequencing in a study of CD8+CD57+ T cells in acquired aplastic anemia. Study information: 3 to 3.5 ug was the average amount of DNA from sorted CD4+ and CD8+ cells.

There are many counts of this clonotype. Patients included in sequencing had previously demonstrated CD8+CD57+ cell expansion by flow cytometry. The template used for profiling TCR beta VDJ and CDR3 was genomic DNA. TCRdb reprocessed the reads via MiXCR and lists one record per CDR3 protein. This table has about 180,000 distinct CDR3 sequences, more than 60% appearing once. Sequencing used sorted CD4+, CD8+, or CD8+CD57+ T cells (not recorded which) from PBMCs. This sequence was found in a human donor with aplastic anemia.

The CDR3 nucleotides are TGTGCCACCAGTGATTTGATGGCCCGGAGGGGCTATGGCTACACCTTC. Protein product: CATSDLMARRGYGYTF. The chain carries TRBV24-1 and TRBJ1-2, with a possible D match to TRBD1 (5 bases). Between the trimmed V and J ends, which lost 0 bases and 4 bases, there was a span of 14 bases. The germline gives CDR1 KGHDR, CDR2 SFDVKD. The CDR3 totals 16 residues.